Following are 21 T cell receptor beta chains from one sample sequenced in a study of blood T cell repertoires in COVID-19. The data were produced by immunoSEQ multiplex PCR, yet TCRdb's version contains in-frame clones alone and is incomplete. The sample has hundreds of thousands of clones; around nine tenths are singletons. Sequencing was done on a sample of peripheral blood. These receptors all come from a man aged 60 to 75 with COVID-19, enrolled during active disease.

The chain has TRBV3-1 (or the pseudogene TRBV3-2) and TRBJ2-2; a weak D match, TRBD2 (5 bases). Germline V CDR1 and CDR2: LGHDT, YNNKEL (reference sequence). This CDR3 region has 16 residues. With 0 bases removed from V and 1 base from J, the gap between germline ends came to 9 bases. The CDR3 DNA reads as TGTGCCAGCAGCCAAGACCCGGGGAGGAACACCGGGGAGCTGTTTTTT. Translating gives CASSQDPGRNTGELFF.

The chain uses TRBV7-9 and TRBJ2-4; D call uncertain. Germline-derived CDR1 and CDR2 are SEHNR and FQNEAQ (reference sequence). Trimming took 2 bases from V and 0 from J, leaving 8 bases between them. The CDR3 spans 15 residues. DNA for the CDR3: TGTGCCAGCAGCTTACTTGGCGGAGCCAAAAACATTCAGTACTTC. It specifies CASSLLGGAKNIQYF.

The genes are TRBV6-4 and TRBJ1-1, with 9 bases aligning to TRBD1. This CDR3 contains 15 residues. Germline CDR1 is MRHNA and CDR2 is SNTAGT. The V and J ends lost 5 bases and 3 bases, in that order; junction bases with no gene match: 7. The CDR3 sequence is CASSLGTGPHTEAFF. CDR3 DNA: TGTGCCAGCAGTTTGGGGACAGGGCCACACACTGAAGCTTTCTTT.

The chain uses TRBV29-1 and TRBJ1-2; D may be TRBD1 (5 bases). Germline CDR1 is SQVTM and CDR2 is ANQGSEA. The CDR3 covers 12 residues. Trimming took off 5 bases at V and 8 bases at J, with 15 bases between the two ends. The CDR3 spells CSVPAGVWGYTF. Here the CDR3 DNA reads TGCAGCGTTCCGGCGGGGGTGTGGGGCTACACCTTC.

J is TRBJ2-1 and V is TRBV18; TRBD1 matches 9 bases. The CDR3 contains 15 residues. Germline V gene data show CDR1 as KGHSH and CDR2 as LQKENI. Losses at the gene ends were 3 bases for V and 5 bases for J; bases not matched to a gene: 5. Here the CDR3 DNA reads TGTGCCAGCTCACCGTTAGGGGACAGGGACAATGAGCAGTTCTTC. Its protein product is CASSPLGDRDNEQFF.

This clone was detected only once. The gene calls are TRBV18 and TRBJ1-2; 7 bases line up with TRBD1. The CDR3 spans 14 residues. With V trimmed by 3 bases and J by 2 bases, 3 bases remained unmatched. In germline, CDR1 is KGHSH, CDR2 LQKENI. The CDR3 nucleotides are TGTGCCAGCTCACCTGGACAGGTGAACTATGGCTACACCTTC. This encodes CASSPGQVNYGYTF. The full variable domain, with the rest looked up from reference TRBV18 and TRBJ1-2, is NAGVMQNPRHLVRRRGQEARLRCSPMKGHSHVYWYRQLPEEGLKFMVYLQKENIIDESGMPKERFSAEFPKEGPSILRIQQVVRGDSAAYFCASSPGQVNYGYTFGSGTRLTVV.

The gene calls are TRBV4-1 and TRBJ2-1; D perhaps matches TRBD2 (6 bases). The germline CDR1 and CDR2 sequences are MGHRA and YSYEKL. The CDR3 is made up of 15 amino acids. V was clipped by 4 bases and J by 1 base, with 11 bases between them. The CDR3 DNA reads TGCGCCAGCAGCCGTGCCGGGACTTCCTACAATGAGCAGTTCTTC. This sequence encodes CASSRAGTSYNEQFF.

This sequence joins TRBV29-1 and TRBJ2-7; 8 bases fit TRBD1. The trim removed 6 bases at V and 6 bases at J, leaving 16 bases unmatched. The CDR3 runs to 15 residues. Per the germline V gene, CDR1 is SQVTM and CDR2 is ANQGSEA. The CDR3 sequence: CSVVTGGKKATEQYF. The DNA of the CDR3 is TGCAGCGTGGTTACAGGGGGAAAAAAAGCCACCGAGCAGTACTTC.

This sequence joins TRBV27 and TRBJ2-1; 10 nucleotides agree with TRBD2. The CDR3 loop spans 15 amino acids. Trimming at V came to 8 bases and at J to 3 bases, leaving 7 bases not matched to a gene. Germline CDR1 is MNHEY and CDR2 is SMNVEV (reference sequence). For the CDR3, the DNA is TGTGCCAGCCGGGCTAGCGGGGGCCTCTACAATGAGCAGTTCTTC. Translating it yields CASRASGGLYNEQFF.

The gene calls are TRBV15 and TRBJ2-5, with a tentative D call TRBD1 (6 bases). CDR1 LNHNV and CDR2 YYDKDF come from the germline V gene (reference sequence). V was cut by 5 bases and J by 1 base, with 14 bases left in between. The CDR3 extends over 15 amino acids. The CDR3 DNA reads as TGTGCCACCAGCGGGCAGGGGTACTCCCAAGAGACCCAGTACTTC. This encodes CATSGQGYSQETQYF.

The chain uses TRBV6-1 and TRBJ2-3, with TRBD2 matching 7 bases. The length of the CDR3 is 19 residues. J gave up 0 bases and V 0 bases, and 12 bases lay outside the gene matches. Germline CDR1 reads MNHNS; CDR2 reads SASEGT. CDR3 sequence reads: CASSEAGHPSGTSTDTQYF. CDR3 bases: TGTGCCAGCAGTGAAGCAGGTCATCCTAGCGGAACTAGCACAGATACGCAGTATTTT.

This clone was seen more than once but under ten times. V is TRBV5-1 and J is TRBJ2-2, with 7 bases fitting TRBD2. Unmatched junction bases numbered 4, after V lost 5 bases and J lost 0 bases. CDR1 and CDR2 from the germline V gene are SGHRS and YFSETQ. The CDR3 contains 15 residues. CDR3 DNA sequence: TGCGCCAGCAGAGTGGGGACTACGAACACCGGGGAGCTGTTTTTT. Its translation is CASRVGTTNTGELFF.

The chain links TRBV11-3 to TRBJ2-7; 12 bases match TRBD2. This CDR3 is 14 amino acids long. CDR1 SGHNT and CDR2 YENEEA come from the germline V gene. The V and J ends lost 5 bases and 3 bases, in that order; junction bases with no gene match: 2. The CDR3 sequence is CASSPGLAGYEQYF. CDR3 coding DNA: TGTGCCAGCAGCCCGGGACTAGCGGGCTACGAGCAGTACTTC. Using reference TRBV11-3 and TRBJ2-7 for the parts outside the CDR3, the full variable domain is EAGVVQSPRYKIIEKKQPVAFWCNPISGHNTLYWYLQNLGQGPELLIRYENEEAVDDSQLPKDRFSAERLKGVDSTLKIQPAELGDSAVYLCASSPGLAGYEQYFGPGTRLTVT.

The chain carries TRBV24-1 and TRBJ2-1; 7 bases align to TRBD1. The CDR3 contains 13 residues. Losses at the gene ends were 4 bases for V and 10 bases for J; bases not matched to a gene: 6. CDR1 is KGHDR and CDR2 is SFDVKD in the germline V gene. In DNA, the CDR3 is TGTGCCACCAGTGACTGGGGACAGACAGAGCAGTTCTTC. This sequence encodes CATSDWGQTEQFF.

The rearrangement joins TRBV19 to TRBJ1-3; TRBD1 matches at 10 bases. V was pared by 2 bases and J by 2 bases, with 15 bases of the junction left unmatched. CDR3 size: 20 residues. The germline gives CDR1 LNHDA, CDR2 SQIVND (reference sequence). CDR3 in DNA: TGTGCCAGTAGTATATCTCCCGGGACAGGGGTTTATAGGACTGGAAACACCATATATTTT. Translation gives CASSISPGTGVYRTGNTIYF.

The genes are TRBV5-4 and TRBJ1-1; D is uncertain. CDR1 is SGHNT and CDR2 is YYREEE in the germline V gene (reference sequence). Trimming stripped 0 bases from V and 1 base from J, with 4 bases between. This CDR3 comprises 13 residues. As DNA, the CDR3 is TGTGCCAGCAGCTTGGGAGAGAACACTGAAGCTTTCTTT. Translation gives CASSLGENTEAFF.

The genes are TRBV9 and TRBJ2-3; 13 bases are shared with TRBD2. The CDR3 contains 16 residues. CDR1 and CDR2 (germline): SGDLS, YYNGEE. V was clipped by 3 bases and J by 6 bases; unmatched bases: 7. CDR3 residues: CASSAHGLAGEDTQYF. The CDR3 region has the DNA TGTGCCAGCAGCGCCCATGGACTAGCGGGAGAGGATACGCAGTATTTT.

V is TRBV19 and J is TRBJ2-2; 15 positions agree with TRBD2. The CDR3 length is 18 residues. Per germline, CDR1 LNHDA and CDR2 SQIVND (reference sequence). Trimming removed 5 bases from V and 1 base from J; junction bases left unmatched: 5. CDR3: CASSAKGLAGGNTGELFF. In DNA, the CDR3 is TGTGCCAGTAGTGCCAAGGGACTAGCGGGAGGGAACACCGGGGAGCTGTTTTTT.

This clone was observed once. The CDR3 nucleotides read TGCGCCAGCAGCTTGGAGACAGGGATTCTCGGCTATGGCTACACCTTC. It specifies CASSLETGILGYGYTF. V is TRBV5-1 and J is TRBJ1-2, with TRBD1 matching over 7 bases. The V and J ends lost 0 bases and 4 bases, in that order; junction bases with no gene match: 9. This CDR3 has 16 amino acids. The germline gives CDR1 SGHRS, CDR2 YFSETQ.

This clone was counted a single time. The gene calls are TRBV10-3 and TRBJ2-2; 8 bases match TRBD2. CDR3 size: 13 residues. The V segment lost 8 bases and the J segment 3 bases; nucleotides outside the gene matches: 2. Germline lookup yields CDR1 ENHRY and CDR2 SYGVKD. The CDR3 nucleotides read TGTGCCATCTCTAGCGGGTACACCGGGGAGCTGTTTTTT. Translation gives CAISSGYTGELFF.

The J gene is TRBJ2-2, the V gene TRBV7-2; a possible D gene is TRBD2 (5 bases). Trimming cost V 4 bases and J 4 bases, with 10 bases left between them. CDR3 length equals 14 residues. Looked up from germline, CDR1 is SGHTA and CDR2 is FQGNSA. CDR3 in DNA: TGTGCCAGCAGCTCCTTAAGCGGCACCGGGGAGCTGTTTTTT. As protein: CASSSLSGTGELFF.